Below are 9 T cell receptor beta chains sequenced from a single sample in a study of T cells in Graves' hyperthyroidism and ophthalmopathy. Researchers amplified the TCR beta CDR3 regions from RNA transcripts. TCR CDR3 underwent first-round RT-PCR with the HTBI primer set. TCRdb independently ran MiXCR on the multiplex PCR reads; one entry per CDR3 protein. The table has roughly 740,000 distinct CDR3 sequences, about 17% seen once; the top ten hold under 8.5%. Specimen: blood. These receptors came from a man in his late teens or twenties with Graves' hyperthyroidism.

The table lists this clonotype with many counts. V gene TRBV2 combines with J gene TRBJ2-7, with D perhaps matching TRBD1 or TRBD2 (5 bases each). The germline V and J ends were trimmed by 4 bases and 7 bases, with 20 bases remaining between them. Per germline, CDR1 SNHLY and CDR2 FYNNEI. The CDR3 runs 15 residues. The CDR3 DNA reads TGTGCCAGCAGTGTTCCAGGGACCGAGATGGGAGAGCAGTACTTC. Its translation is CASSVPGTEMGEQYF.

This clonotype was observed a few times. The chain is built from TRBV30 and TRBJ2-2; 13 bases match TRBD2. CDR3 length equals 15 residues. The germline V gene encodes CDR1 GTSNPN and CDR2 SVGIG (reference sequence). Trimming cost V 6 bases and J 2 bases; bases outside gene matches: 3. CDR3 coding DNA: TGTGCCTGTGGGACTAGCGGGATTAACACCGGGGAGCTGTTTTTT. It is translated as CACGTSGINTGELFF.

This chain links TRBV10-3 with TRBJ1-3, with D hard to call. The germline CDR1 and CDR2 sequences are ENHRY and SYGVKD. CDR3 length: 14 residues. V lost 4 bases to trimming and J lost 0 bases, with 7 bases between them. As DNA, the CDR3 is TGTGCCATCAGTGCCATACCCTCTGGAAACACCATATATTTT. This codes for CAISAIPSGNTIYF.

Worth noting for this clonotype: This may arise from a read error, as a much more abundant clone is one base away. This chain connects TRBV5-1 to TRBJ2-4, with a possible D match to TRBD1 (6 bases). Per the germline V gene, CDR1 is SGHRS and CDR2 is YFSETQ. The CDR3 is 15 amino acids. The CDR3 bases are TGCGCCAGCAGCCCGGGACATCGAGCCAAAAGCATTCAGTACTTC. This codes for CASSPGHRAKSIQYF. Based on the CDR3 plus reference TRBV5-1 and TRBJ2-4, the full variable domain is KAGVTQTPRYLIKTRGQQVTLSCSPISGHRSVSWYQQTPGQGLQFLFEYFSETQRNKGNFPGRFSGRQFSNSRSEMNVSTLELGDSALYLCASSPGHRAKSIQYFGAGTRLSVL.

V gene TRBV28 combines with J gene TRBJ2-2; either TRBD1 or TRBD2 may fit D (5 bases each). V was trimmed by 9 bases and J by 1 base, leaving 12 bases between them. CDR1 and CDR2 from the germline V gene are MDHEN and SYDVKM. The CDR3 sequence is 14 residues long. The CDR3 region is CASQRGGNTGELFF. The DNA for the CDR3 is TGTGCCAGTCAGAGGGGTGGGAACACCGGGGAGCTGTTTTTT. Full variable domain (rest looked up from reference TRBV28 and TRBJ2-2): DVKVTQSSRYLVKRTGEKVFLECVQDMDHENMFWYRQDPGLGLRLIYFSYDVKMKEKGDIPEGYSVSREKKERFSLILESASTNQTSMYLCASQRGGNTGELFFGEGSRLTVL.

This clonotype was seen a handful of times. The CDR3 loop is CASSLQDRGGDTQYF. CDR3 nucleotides: TGCGCCAGCAGCTTACAGGACAGGGGAGGAGATACGCAGTATTTT. V usage is TRBV5-1 and J usage is TRBJ2-3; 9 nucleotides match TRBD1. Germline-derived CDR1 and CDR2 are SGHRS and YFSETQ. The CDR3 covers 15 residues. The J segment lost 5 bases and the V segment lost 2 bases, leaving 6 bases of the junction unmatched.

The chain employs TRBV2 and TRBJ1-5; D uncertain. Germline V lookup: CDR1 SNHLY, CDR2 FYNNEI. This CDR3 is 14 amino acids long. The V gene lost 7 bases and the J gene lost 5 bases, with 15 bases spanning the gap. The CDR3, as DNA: TGTGCCAGCAAAATGGCAGTCGAGGATCAGCCCCAGCATTTT. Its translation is CASKMAVEDQPQHF.

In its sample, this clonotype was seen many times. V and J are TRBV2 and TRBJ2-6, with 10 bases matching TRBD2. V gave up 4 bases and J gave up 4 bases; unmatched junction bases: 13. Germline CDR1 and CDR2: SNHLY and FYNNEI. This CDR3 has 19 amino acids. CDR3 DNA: TGTGCCAGCAGTGCTAGACTAGCGGGCGCCTTTGCCGGGGCCAACGTCCTGACTTTC. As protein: CASSARLAGAFAGANVLTF.

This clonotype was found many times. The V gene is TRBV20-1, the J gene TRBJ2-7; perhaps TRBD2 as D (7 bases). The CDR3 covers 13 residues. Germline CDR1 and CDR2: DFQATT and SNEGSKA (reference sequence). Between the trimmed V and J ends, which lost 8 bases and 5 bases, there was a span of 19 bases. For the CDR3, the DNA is TGCAGTACCCAAGGGGGGGAGGATGACGAGCAGTACTTC. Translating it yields CSTQGGEDDEQYF.